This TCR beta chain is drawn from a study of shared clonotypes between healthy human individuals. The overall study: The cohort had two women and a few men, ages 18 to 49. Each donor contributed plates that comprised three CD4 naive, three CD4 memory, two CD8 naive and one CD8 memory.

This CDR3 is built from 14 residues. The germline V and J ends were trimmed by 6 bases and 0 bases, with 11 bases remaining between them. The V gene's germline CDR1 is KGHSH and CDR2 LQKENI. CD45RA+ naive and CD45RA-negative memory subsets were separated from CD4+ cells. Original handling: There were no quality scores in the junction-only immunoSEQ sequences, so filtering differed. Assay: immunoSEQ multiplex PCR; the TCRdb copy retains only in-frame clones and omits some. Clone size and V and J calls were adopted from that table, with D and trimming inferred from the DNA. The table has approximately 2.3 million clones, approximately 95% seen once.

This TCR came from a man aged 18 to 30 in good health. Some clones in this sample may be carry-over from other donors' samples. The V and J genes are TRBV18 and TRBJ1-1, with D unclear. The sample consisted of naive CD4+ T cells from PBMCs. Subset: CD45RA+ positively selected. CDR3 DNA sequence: TGTGCCAGCTCCGCCCTACTCATGAACACTGAAGCTTTCTTT. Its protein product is CASSALLMNTEAFF.